The source of this T cell receptor (beta chain) is a study of shared clonotypes between healthy human individuals. The protocol was immunoSEQ multiplex PCR, while the TCRdb copy is restricted to in-frame clones and leaves out a portion. The sample lists roughly 490,000 clones; 79% were seen once. The germline gives CDR1 SSHAT, CDR2 FNYEAQ (reference sequence). CDR3 size: 19 residues. Study conclusions and caveats: A small donor pool kept down the genetic and exposure-history diversity that was represented.

This clone has only a few counts. What it binds is not known. At one end, the junction sequence differs from germline, possibly due to a read error. This receptor was taken from a woman aged 40 to 50 in good health. Some clones in this sample may be carry-over from other donors' samples. Material: PBMCs. The chain links TRBV7-7 to TRBJ2-2, with 16 bases lining up with TRBD2. Here the CDR3 reads CASSLKGTSGRANTGELFF. CDR3 DNA: TGTGCTAGCAGCTTAAAGGGGACTAGCGGGAGGGCGAACACCGGGGAGCTGTTTTTT. The variable domain in full, with the rest retrieved from reference TRBV7-7 and TRBJ2-2, is GAGVSQSPRYKVTKRGQDVTLRCDPISSHATLYWYQQALGQGPEFLTYFNYEAQPDKSGLPSDRFSAERPEGSISTLTIQRTEQRDSAMYRCASSLKGTSGRANTGELFFGEGSRLTVL.